These T cell receptor beta chains were read from a single sample in a study of STAT5B mutations in CD4+ large granular lymphocyte leukemia. Assay: immunoSEQ multiplex PCR; the TCRdb copy retains only in-frame clones and omits some. The sample has about 32,000 clones, around four fifths seen once. Sequenced input: CD4+ T cells from blood buffy coats. The receptors derive from a human donor in good health. CDR3s include the opening cysteine and the closing phenylalanine or tryptophan. Each record gives: J gene, V gene, clone size, D gene, CDR3 protein, CDR3 DNA. A D gene is named only where the DNA matches it firmly. Clone size is stated in some rows and not others, as once, few, many or a class when expanded.

j_call: TRBJ2-1; v_call: TRBV5-1; clone_size: -; d_call: -; cdr3_aa: CASSAGEGANEQFF; cdr3_nt: TGCGCCAGCAGCGCGGGGGAGGGGGCGAATGAGCAGTTCTTC
j_call: TRBJ2-5; v_call: TRBV9; clone_size: -; d_call: -; cdr3_aa: CASSVEAVGSSTQYF; cdr3_nt: TGTGCCAGCAGCGTAGAAGCAGTTGGGTCCTCGACCCAGTACTTC
j_call: TRBJ2-7; v_call: TRBV7-9; clone_size: few; d_call: TRBD2; cdr3_aa: CASSLKTSGSDEQYF; cdr3_nt: TGTGCCAGCAGCTTAAAGACTAGCGGGAGCGACGAGCAGTACTTC
j_call: TRBJ2-5; v_call: TRBV19; clone_size: -; d_call: TRBD1; cdr3_aa: CASSIAGQGQTQYF; cdr3_nt: TGTGCCAGTAGTATAGCGGGACAGGGCCAGACCCAGTACTTC
j_call: TRBJ1-2; v_call: TRBV19; clone_size: -; d_call: -; cdr3_aa: CASSPVPAYGYTF; cdr3_nt: TGTGCCAGTAGCCCCGTCCCGGCCTATGGCTACACCTTC
j_call: TRBJ2-1; v_call: TRBV29-1; clone_size: -; d_call: -; cdr3_aa: CSVQNSGNEQFF; cdr3_nt: TGCAGCGTCCAGAATAGTGGCAATGAGCAGTTCTTC
j_call: TRBJ2-1; v_call: TRBV15; clone_size: -; d_call: TRBD2; cdr3_aa: CATSRDLAGGYNEQFF; cdr3_nt: TGTGCCACCAGCAGAGATCTAGCGGGAGGATACAATGAGCAGTTCTTC
j_call: TRBJ2-7; v_call: TRBV28; clone_size: once; d_call: TRBD1; cdr3_aa: CASSFYSTGTGVDEQYF; cdr3_nt: TGTGCCAGCAGTTTCTACAGCACCGGGACAGGGGTCGACGAGCAGTACTTC
j_call: TRBJ2-1; v_call: TRBV6-5; clone_size: -; d_call: TRBD1; cdr3_aa: CASSRDRGTSNEQFF; cdr3_nt: TGTGCCAGCAGCCGGGACAGGGGCACCTCCAATGAGCAGTTCTTC
j_call: TRBJ2-1; v_call: TRBV7-6; clone_size: -; d_call: -; cdr3_aa: CASSLVRVGSRYNEQFF; cdr3_nt: TGTGCCAGCAGCTTAGTGCGGGTCGGGAGTCGGTACAATGAGCAGTTCTTC
j_call: TRBJ2-7; v_call: TRBV28; clone_size: -; d_call: TRBD1; cdr3_aa: CASHTPGTGGSEQYF; cdr3_nt: TGTGCCAGCCACACCCCCGGGACAGGGGGCTCCGAGCAGTACTTC
j_call: TRBJ2-7; v_call: TRBV21-1; clone_size: -; d_call: -; cdr3_aa: CASRPFSVEQYF; cdr3_nt: TGTGCCAGCAGGCCCTTTTCTGTCGAGCAGTACTTC
j_call: TRBJ1-5; v_call: TRBV7-6; clone_size: few; d_call: -; cdr3_aa: CASSSSGNQPQHF; cdr3_nt: TGTGCCAGCAGCTCGTCTGGAAATCAGCCCCAGCATTTT
j_call: TRBJ2-7; v_call: TRBV5-6; clone_size: few; d_call: TRBD1; cdr3_aa: CASSLGWIRTGNEQYF; cdr3_nt: TGTGCCAGCAGCTTGGGATGGATTAGGACAGGGAACGAGCAGTACTTC
j_call: TRBJ1-4; v_call: TRBV19; clone_size: -; d_call: -; cdr3_aa: CASKPSGTTNEKLFF; cdr3_nt: TGTGCCAGTAAACCATCAGGTACAACTAATGAAAAACTGTTTTTT
j_call: TRBJ2-5; v_call: TRBV10-3; clone_size: -; d_call: -; cdr3_aa: CAISDREKETQYF; cdr3_nt: TGTGCCATCAGTGACAGGGAGAAAGAGACCCAGTACTTC
j_call: TRBJ1-3; v_call: TRBV9; clone_size: -; d_call: -; cdr3_aa: CASSADSSGNTIYF; cdr3_nt: TGTGCCAGCAGCGCGGACAGCTCTGGAAACACCATATATTTT
j_call: TRBJ2-5; v_call: TRBV7-2; clone_size: once; d_call: TRBD2; cdr3_aa: CASTLAGAHQSQYF; cdr3_nt: TGTGCCAGCACCCTAGCGGGAGCCCATCAGTCCCAGTACTTC
j_call: TRBJ2-4; v_call: TRBV7-2; clone_size: -; d_call: TRBD2; cdr3_aa: CASSFPGRALNIQYF; cdr3_nt: TGTGCCAGCAGCTTCCCCGGGAGGGCCCTGAACATTCAGTACTTC
j_call: TRBJ1-3; v_call: TRBV18; clone_size: -; d_call: TRBD1; cdr3_aa: CASSPGTGNSGNTIYF; cdr3_nt: TGTGCCAGCTCACCAGGGACAGGGAACTCTGGAAACACCATATATTTT
j_call: TRBJ2-5; v_call: TRBV7-2; clone_size: -; d_call: -; cdr3_aa: CASSFLRLRETQYF; cdr3_nt: TGTGCCAGCAGCTTCTTACGGTTGCGAGAGACCCAGTACTTC